This T cell receptor (beta chain) was captured in a study of blood T cell repertoires in COVID-19. Background on the study: Researchers got acute and convalescent COVID-19 samples from the United States, Italy and Spain.

This clone was recorded only once. This CDR3 has 17 amino acids. Trimming took 1 base from V and 4 from J, leaving 19 bases between them. Germline V gene sequence: CDR1 SGHAT, CDR2 FQNNGV. In terms of age and location, participants ranged from about 18 to 90 years and lived in about two dozen US areas. TCRdb keeps only in-frame clones here, not all; method: immunoSEQ multiplex PCR. The table includes about 180,000 clones, approximately 85% detected once. The sequence came from a man aged 40-49 years who had recovered from COVID-19. The rearrangement uses TRBV11-2 and TRBJ1-2, with TRBD1 as a possible D gene (5 bases). Material for sequencing was PBMCs or T cells enriched from blood (not recorded which). The CDR3, as DNA: TGTGCCAGCAGCTTAGGAACTCTTGGACAAATCACCTATGGCTACACCTTC. It specifies CASSLGTLGQITYGYTF.